One and the same sample provided the 26 T cell receptor beta chains below, sequenced in a study of tumor and adjacent non-tumor tissue in lung cancer. No cell sorting was done before RNA was extracted from the tissue. TCRbeta libraries were built with three rounds of nested PCR, modified from ARM-PCR. TCRdb reanalysed the multiplex PCR reads using MiXCR and keeps one entry per CDR3 protein. The sample has fewer than 80,000 distinct CDR3 sequences; about two thirds are singletons. Sequenced sample: lung tumor tissue. The source of these receptors is a woman in her seventies with non-small cell lung cancer.

This clonotype was seen many times. Possible read error: a much larger clone is one base away. The chain uses TRBV6-1 and TRBJ2-3; TRBD1 aligns across 7 bases. J lost 3 bases, V lost 10 bases, and 10 bases had no gene match. The CDR3 loop spans 14 amino acids. CDR1 is MNHNS, CDR2 SASEGT, per germline. CDR3 DNA: TGTGCCAACACTGTGACAGGGCTGACAGATACGCAGTATTTT. It codes for CANTVTGLTDTQYF.

This chain uses TRBV29-1 with TRBJ2-1; perhaps TRBD2 as D (7 bases). This CDR3 is 13 amino acids long. Germline V gene sequence: CDR1 SQVTM, CDR2 ANQGSEA. CDR3 DNA: TGCTGCGCCCTACGGGGGGCTAATAGGGAGCAGTTCTTC. Translation: CCALRGANREQFF.

About this clonotype: One end of the junction varies from germline; a read error may be responsible. This chain uses TRBV4-2 with TRBJ1-2, with D perhaps TRBD1 (5 bases). Germline loops: CDR1 LGHNA, CDR2 YNFKEQ. The CDR3 contains 16 residues. This CDR3 is CAGSQGRGANNYGYTF. The DNA of the CDR3 is TGTGCCGGCAGCCAAGGCCGTGGGGCTAACAACTATGGCTACACCTTC.

As for this clonotype: This may come from a read error, since a much larger clone is one base off. Without the conserved terminal phenylalanine or tryptophan, this CDR3 likely stems from a read error. The V gene is TRBV4-2, the J gene TRBJ2-3; 12 nucleotides align to TRBD2. V trimming: 5 bases; J trimming: 6 bases; junction bases outside the gene matches: 9. The germline V gene has CDR1 LGHNA and CDR2 YNFKEQ. The CDR3 is 16 amino acids. This CDR3 reads CASSVRLAGEMDTQYS. CDR3 sequence (DNA): TGTGCCAGCAGCGTTCGACTAGCGGGAGAAATGGATACGCAGTATTCT.

Notes on this clonotype: A read error may explain this, as a much larger clone is one base away. The chain carries TRBV28 and TRBJ2-3; D is unresolved. The CDR3 sequence is 14 residues long. Looked up from germline, CDR1 is MDHEN and CDR2 is SYDVKM. The CDR3 protein is CTSSSHLTPDTQYF. CDR3 nucleotides: TGTACCAGCAGCTCACACCTAACCCCAGATACGCAGTATTTT. Based on the CDR3 plus reference TRBV28 and TRBJ2-3, the full variable domain is DVKVTQSSRYLVKRTGEKVFLECVQDMDHENMFWYRQDPGLGLRLIYFSYDVKMKEKGDIPEGYSVSREKKERFSLILESASTNQTSMYLCTSSSHLTPDTQYFGPGTRLTVL.

Comments on this clonotype: This may arise from a read error, as a much more abundant clone is one base away. The CDR3 loop reads CASSLGITGSTSYEQYF. The CDR3 DNA reads TGTGCCAGCAGCTTGGGGATAACGGGATCCACATCCTACGAGCAGTACTTC. The gene calls are TRBV5-4 and TRBJ2-7; D possibly corresponds to TRBD2 (5 bases). The CDR3 is 17 amino acids. Germline V gives CDR1 SGHNT, CDR2 YYREEE (reference sequence). Trimming took 0 bases from V and 1 from J, leaving 17 bases between them.

This clonotype was counted once. One end of the junction varies from germline; a read error may be responsible. The chain has TRBV6-1 and TRBJ2-3; D is ambiguous. The CDR3 has 14 residues. CDR1 and CDR2 (germline): MNHNS, SASEGT. The CDR3 spells CASSVTCLTDTQYF. In DNA form, the CDR3 reads TGTGCCAGCAGTGTAACATGTCTCACAGATACCCAGTATTTT.

The genes are TRBV20-1 and TRBJ2-1, with D possibly being TRBD2 (7 bases). This CDR3 is 14 amino acids long. Trimming stripped 6 bases from V and 2 bases from J, with 14 bases between. CDR1 DFQATT and CDR2 SNEGSKA come from the germline V gene (reference sequence). The CDR3 DNA is TGCAGTGCCAGGGGTCTAGCGGCCTACAATGAGCAGTTCTTC. Amino acids: CSARGLAAYNEQFF.

Ten or more counts support this clonotype. The rearrangement joins TRBV5-4 to TRBJ1-1; 7 bases are shared with TRBD1. The germline CDR1 and CDR2 sequences are SGHNT and YYREEE (reference sequence). CDR3 length: 16 amino acids. V lost 4 bases, J lost 4 bases, and 13 bases stayed unmatched. This CDR3 is CASSHQLQGRGTEAFF. As DNA, the CDR3 is TGTGCCAGCAGCCACCAATTACAGGGGAGGGGCACTGAAGCTTTCTTT. The entire variable domain, with the rest obtained from reference TRBV5-4 and TRBJ1-1, is as follows: ETGVTQSPTHLIKTRGQQVTLRCSSQSGHNTVSWYQQALGQGPQFIFQYYREEENGRGNFPPRFSGLQFPNYSSELNVNALELDDSALYLCASSHQLQGRGTEAFFGQGTRLTVV.

This clonotype has just one count. Because it lacks the conserved phenylalanine or tryptophan at the end, this CDR3 is likely a read error. No DNA is shown, since the ends of the CDR3 on it are uncertain; the CDR3 is the one TCRdb lists. The gene calls are TRBV14 and TRBJ2-2; the DNA was not compared with TRBD2, the D call given in the table. Germline V CDR1 and CDR2: SGHDN, FVKESK. The CDR3 is 15 amino acids long, termini counted. CDR3 protein: CASSWGPPNTGELFS.

Notes on this clonotype: The conserved final phenylalanine or tryptophan is absent from the CDR3, which likely points to a read error. V is TRBV6-5 and J is TRBJ1-5; D ambiguous. The germline V gene encodes CDR1 MNHEY and CDR2 SVGAGI. The CDR3 has 15 amino acids. In nucleotides, the CDR3 is TGTACCGGCCAGCCCCGGGCAGTGGGCAATCAGCCCCAGCATTAT. Translated, it gives CTGQPRAVGNQPQHY.

The chain combines TRBV9 with TRBJ1-2; unclear D gene. The V gene's germline CDR1 is SGDLS and CDR2 YYNGEE. Deletions cut 0 bases from V and 8 bases from J, with 17 bases between. This CDR3 region has 15 residues. The CDR3 DNA reads as TGTGCCAGCAGCGTAGGAGGACGGACTGGGCCCGGCTACACCTTC. This sequence encodes CASSVGGRTGPGYTF.

Many counts were recorded for this clonotype. V usage is TRBV12-3 or TRBV12-4 and J usage is TRBJ2-2, with 12 positions matching TRBD2. This CDR3 has 19 residues. Trimming at V came to 6 bases and at J to 3 bases, leaving 14 bases not matched to a gene. The CDR3 coding sequence is TGTGCCAGCAGCCACCTAAGCTGGACTAGCGGGGACTACACCGGGGAGCTGTTTTTT. It is translated as CASSHLSWTSGDYTGELFF.

This chain uses TRBV30 with TRBJ2-5; D is possibly TRBD2 (6 bases). Trimming pared 2 bases from V and 14 bases from J, leaving 21 bases between. There are 13 residues in the CDR3. Germline loops: CDR1 GTSNPN, CDR2 SVGIG (reference sequence). For the CDR3, the DNA is TGTGCCTGGAGTTTAACGGGAGTGGAGACTCACTACTTC. Protein product: CAWSLTGVETHYF.

Worth noting for this clonotype: The CDR3 end shows no conserved phenylalanine or tryptophan, and so a read error is likely. The CDR3 loop is CSVQRGGRETQYL. The CDR3 DNA reads TGCAGTGTTCAAAGGGGCGGGCGGGAGACCCAGTACCTC. The V gene is TRBV29-1, the J gene TRBJ2-5; the D call may be TRBD1 or TRBD2 (5 bases each). The CDR3 runs to 13 residues. CDR1 and CDR2 from the germline V gene are SQVTM and ANQGSEA.

This clonotype has a count of ten or more. The chain links TRBV5-1 to TRBJ2-5, with 8 bases matching TRBD1. Germline trimming cut 4 bases from V and 5 bases from J; bases unmatched to any gene: 7. Germline V lookup: CDR1 SGHRS, CDR2 YFSETQ. The CDR3 is 14 amino acids. CDR3 region: CASSGSDREETQYF. CDR3 sequence (DNA): TGCGCCAGCAGCGGATCGGACAGGGAGGAGACCCAGTACTTC.

The chain couples TRBV4-2 to TRBJ2-1, with D possibly TRBD2 on 6 matching bases. This CDR3 has 18 residues. Trimming cost V 0 bases and J 3 bases, with 18 bases left between them. CDR1 is LGHNA, CDR2 YNFKEQ, per germline. The CDR3 DNA reads as TGTGCCAGCAGCCAAGATCGACTAGGGCGGAGCTTCTACAATGAGCAGTTCTTC. It codes for CASSQDRLGRSFYNEQFF.

To note about this clonotype: One end of the junction fails to match germline, which may point to a read error. This chain uses TRBV28 with TRBJ2-2; D not certain. The CDR3 contains 15 residues. Germline CDR1 MDHEN, CDR2 SYDVKM. The chain's CDR3 is CASSPRRLNTGELFF. In DNA form, the CDR3 reads TGCGCCAGCAGCCCCCGCCGTTTGAACACCGGGGAGCTGTTTTTT. Full variable domain (rest looked up from reference TRBV28 and TRBJ2-2): DVKVTQSSRYLVKRTGEKVFLECVQDMDHENMFWYRQDPGLGLRLIYFSYDVKMKEKGDIPEGYSVSREKKERFSLILESASTNQTSMYLCASSPRRLNTGELFFGEGSRLTVL.

The table lists this clonotype with many counts. The chain links TRBV5-4 to TRBJ2-6, with D tentatively TRBD1 (5 bases). This CDR3 spans 16 amino acids. Germline CDR1 is SGHNT and CDR2 is YYREEE (reference sequence). V gave up 4 bases and J gave up 2 bases, with 13 bases separating them. The CDR3 spells CASSDTGAAGANVLTF. For the CDR3, the DNA is TGTGCCAGCAGCGACACAGGTGCCGCTGGGGCCAACGTCCTGACTTTC.

A remark on this clonotype: The conserved phenylalanine or tryptophan normally closing the CDR3 is absent here, so this likely arose from a read error. DNA of the CDR3: TGTGCCAGTAGCTTTTGGGCATTAGATTACGAGCAGTACTTA. The encoded protein is CASSFWALDYEQYL. The gene calls are TRBV5-6 and TRBJ2-7; D unclear. The CDR3 is 14 amino acids. The germline CDR1 and CDR2 sequences are SGHDT and YYEEEE.

As regards this clonotype: A junction boundary mismatches the germline segment, possibly from a read error. The chain recombines TRBV20-1 with TRBJ2-1; D unclear. The CDR3 is 11 amino acids. The germline gives CDR1 DFQATT, CDR2 SNEGSKA (reference sequence). The CDR3 bases are TGCAGTGCTAGAGGAGAGCTCGGGCAGCTCTTC. This gives the protein CSARGELGQLF.

In the case of this clonotype: The junction departs from germline at one end; a sequencing error may be responsible. V usage is TRBV6-1 and J usage is TRBJ2-1; a weak D match, TRBD1 (5 bases). This CDR3 has 16 amino acids. Germline V CDR1 and CDR2: MNHNS, SASEGT. The CDR3: CSSVVGWGSSYNEQFF. DNA of the CDR3: TGTTCCAGCGTCGTGGGGTGGGGCAGCTCTTACAATGAGCAGTTCTTC.

This clonotype has more than one count but fewer than ten. The chain uses TRBV28 and TRBJ2-1, with 13 bases identical to TRBD2. The CDR3 has 19 residues. In germline, CDR1 is MDHEN, CDR2 SYDVKM. Trimming took 2 bases from V and 1 from J; bases not matched to a gene: 8. CDR3 sequence reads: CASSLRSGTSGVSYNEQFF. CDR3 coding DNA: TGTGCCAGCAGTTTACGGTCCGGGACTAGCGGGGTTTCCTACAATGAGCAGTTCTTC.

Of note for this clonotype: The missing conserved phenylalanine or tryptophan at the end of this CDR3 makes a read error likely. The chain uses TRBV12-3 or TRBV12-4 and TRBJ1-5; D gene uncertain. This CDR3 has 15 residues. V was clipped by 6 bases and J by 4 bases, with 16 bases between them. The chain's CDR3 is CASRARNLGNQPQHS. Written as DNA, the CDR3 is TGTGCCAGCAGGGCGCGGAACCTCGGGAATCAGCCCCAGCATTCT.

This clonotype has just one count. A much larger clone differs by one base, so this may be a read error. This chain connects TRBV20-1 to TRBJ2-2, with D possibly called TRBD1 or TRBD2 (6 bases each). Germline V gene sequence: CDR1 DFQATT, CDR2 SNEGSKA (reference sequence). The CDR3 runs 17 residues. In DNA form, the CDR3 reads TGCAGTGCTAGAGAAGTCCTAACAGGGTGGTTCCCCGGGGGGCTGTTTTTT. This translates into CSAREVLTGWFPGGLFF.

As concerns this clonotype: At one end, the junction sequence differs from germline, possibly due to a read error. The genes are TRBV29-1 and TRBJ1-1, with TRBD1 matching 7 bases. This CDR3 contains 13 residues. CDR1 SQVTM and CDR2 ANQGSEA come from the germline V gene. CDR3 bases: TGCAGCATAGGACAGGTCGTGAACACTGAAACTTTCTTT. It codes for CSIGQVVNTETFF.